The subject of this entry is one T cell receptor (beta chain). Its binding antigen is unknown. Per-base quality was not reported, and no clone a single base away is much larger than it. Taken with the paper, the label for time point translates to: baseline before first vaccination. Samples from vaccinated people were obtained from the UK trials COV001 and COV002, which included a single-blind randomized controlled phase 2/3 trial of AZD1222 (ChAdOx1 nCoV-19) in healthy adults. For TCRbeta chain sequencing, PBMC samples were collected from trial participants at day 0 and at day 28 after the second dose. Trimming costs V 3 bases and J 0 bases, and their ends lie 14 bases apart. The CDR1 and CDR2 encoded by the germline V gene (reference sequence) are LNHNV and YYDKDF. The CDR3 holds 16 amino acids from the cysteine to the phenylalanine. Only CDR3 DNA is held: 48 bases, read in frame from base 1. The CDR3 regions of human TCRbeta chains were subjected to immunosequencing. Per the original workflow: Repertoire TCRs were checked for matches against a reference library of SARS-CoV-2-specific TCRs that had been generated using the MIRA antigen-specificity platform. Breadth was defined as the fraction of unique TCRs that were SARS-CoV-2-associated, and depth was defined as the fraction of total T cells that were SARS-CoV-2-associated. Each spike-specific TCR was assigned to its reactive spike region and to a CD4 or CD8 class using the MIRA data. Log10-transformed breadth and depth values were compared by one-way ANOVA with Sidak's multiple comparisons tests. In its TCRdb copy, this immuneACCESS table keeps in-frame sequences only and misses some clones. Where compared with another copy, unresolved V genes explain less than half of these, and the others have no known cause. V, J and clone size were drawn from that table, and D and trimming were deduced from the DNA. Here the sample has 120,000 or so clones; approximately 88% occur a single time. 4.5% to 6% of the sample rests with the top ten.

This record comes from a study of T cell responses to AZD1222 COVID-19 vaccine (TCRdb year 2021). Broadly, across the study: AZD1222 recipients given second doses at about 4 weeks or at about 12 weeks were pooled, since spike-specific TCR depth and breadth were not found to differ between the two schedules. A total of about 240 trial participants underwent TCR sequencing, of whom some 210 received two doses of AZD1222 and about 25 received two doses of the MenACWY control vaccine. Enrollment into the trials was organized by age into subgroups of 18-55, 56-69 and 70-plus years, and those subgroups contained approximately 160, 26 and 62 TCR-sequenced participants, respectively. The paper's findings and limits, for the study overall: Because no day 14 peak-response samples were available, the repertoires could be characterized only after the peak T cell response. Most participants were white British and females outnumbered males, and the authors suggested that clonal diversity may have been underestimated. In the small 56-69-year group, the increase in depth fell short of significance, most likely because of low power. After two AZD1222 doses, both the breadth and the depth of spike-specific TCRs were significantly higher than at day 0 and than in MenACWY recipients. CD4 TCRs associated with the vaccine covered the entire spike protein, and the dominant responses were in regions 160-218 and 743-854. Only six or seven AZD1222 recipients were SARS-CoV-2 seropositive at baseline, limiting conclusions about previously exposed vaccinees. Nearly half of unique spike-specific TCRs reportedly recognized epitopes outside regions mutated in the B.1.351 and B.1.1.7 variants.

The sample consisted of peripheral blood, taken on day 0 of AZD1222 vaccination. The TCR comes from an adult in good health. The chain links TRBV15 with TRBJ1-2, with an unclear D gene assignment. The CDR3 has the sequence CATSSGRIGANYGYTF. The nucleotides read TGTGCCACCAGCAGCGGACGTATCGGGGCTAACTATGGCTACACCTTC.